The entry below describes one T cell receptor beta chain. Antigen specificity is unknown. Read data end 3 residues before the CDR3 end; the end is taken from the germline J gene. The sample belongs to a study of T cell clonality in common variable immunodeficiency. Points from the study as a whole: Fewer deletions and N-nucleotide insertions were reportedly seen in common variable immunodeficiency TCR beta sequences.

Control and CVID samples contributed equal amounts of genomic DNA. The assay was immunoSEQ multiplex PCR, and TCRdb's table has in-frame clones only and misses some. The sample holds 30,000 to 40,000 clones, and no clone turns up only once. This CDR3 spans 15 amino acids. V dropped 0 bases and J dropped 6; count of bases not matched to a gene: 5. This chain links TRBV23-1 with TRBJ2-7; 10 bases are a match to TRBD1. TRBV23-1 belongs to the ORF category, with a function that is uncertain. This sequence was found in a human donor with common variable immunodeficiency. The specimen was peripheral blood mononuclear cells. Partial CDR3 DNA: TGCGCCAGCAGTCAATCCGGGACAGGGGCTTCCGAG. It translates to CASSQSGTGASE. The complete CDR3 sequence is CASSQSGTGASEQYF.